Given below is one TCR beta chain in context. Its antigen is currently unknown. This entry is derived from a study of T cell responses to AZD1222 COVID-19 vaccine. Study background: Second doses were pooled across both intervals (about 4 or about 12 weeks).

The V end was cut by 7 bases, the J end by 0 bases, with 16 bases between. From germline, CDR1 is SEHNR and CDR2 FQNEAQ (reference sequence). The CDR3 is made up of 16 amino acids. Data came from immunoSEQ multiplex PCR; TCRdb stores just in-frame clones and leaves some out. The sample lists approximately 140,000 clones; 90% to 95% were seen once. Study-wide findings and caveats: Vaccine-associated CD4 TCRs ranged over spike, dominating at 160-218 and 743-854.

This receptor was taken from an adult in good health. The material sequenced was peripheral blood, taken on day 0 of AZD1222 vaccination. The V and J genes are TRBV7-9 and TRBJ2-4, with D perhaps given as TRBD1 or TRBD2 (5 bases each). CDR3 region: CASTTSQEVAKNIQYF. The CDR3, as DNA: TGTGCCAGCACGACCTCACAGGAGGTAGCCAAAAACATTCAGTACTTC.